The 28 T cell receptor beta chains listed next were all sequenced from one sample in a study of shared clonotypes between healthy human individuals (dated by TCRdb to the early 2020s). CD8 naive samples consisted of CD45RO-negative cells that were positively selected for CCR7, yielding a CD45RA+CCR7+ population without TemRA cells. Libraries were prepared through the immunoSEQ multiplex PCR assay. Entries here come from immuneACCESS through TCRdb and include only in-frame sequences with V and J called. Some clones fail to appear in such tables; in the studies checked, an unresolved V gene covers under half of the shortfall, and the cause of the remainder is unknown. Present in this sample are 1.5 million to 2.5 million clones, about 95% of which were seen just once. Approximately 1.2% of the sample belongs to the ten largest clones. The sample comprised naive CD8+ T cells sorted from blood. This sample's cell subset or site label indicates: CD45RA+CCR7+. The receptors come from a man between 18 and 29 years old in good health.

The V gene is TRBV10-3, the J gene TRBJ2-2, with 7 bases identical to TRBD2. J lost 5 bases, V lost 3 bases, and 6 bases had no gene match. This CDR3 region has 15 residues. CDR1 ENHRY and CDR2 SYGVKD come from the germline V gene. The CDR3 protein is CAISELDGGTGELFF. DNA for the CDR3: TGTGCCATCAGTGAACTGGACGGGGGGACCGGGGAGCTGTTTTTT.

Regarding this clone: The sample has other DNA sequences that encode this CDR3 too. The chain has TRBV4-1 and TRBJ2-7; D is ambiguous. This CDR3 is built from 14 residues. Germline-derived CDR1 and CDR2 are MGHRA and YSYEKL. V lost 0 bases and J lost 0, with 6 bases in between. The CDR3: CASSQDKTSYEQYF. The CDR3 bases are TGCGCCAGCAGCCAAGATAAAACCTCCTACGAGCAGTACTTC.

This clone showed up just a few times. This sample includes further DNA sequences coding for the same CDR3. The chain has TRBV6-5 and TRBJ1-1; D ambiguous. Trimming cost V 0 bases and J 1 base, with 3 bases left between them. CDR3 length: 13 residues. Germline CDR1 MNHEY, CDR2 SVGAGI. DNA for the CDR3: TGTGCCAGCAGTTACTCGGAGAACACTGAAGCTTTCTTT. This translates into CASSYSENTEAFF.

The V and J genes are TRBV7-9 and TRBJ1-1, with TRBD1 identical over 8 bases. V lost 5 bases and J lost 13; bases outside the gene matches: 9. CDR1 and CDR2 from the germline V gene are SEHNR and FQNEAQ (reference sequence). The CDR3 runs to 12 residues. The CDR3: CASSPWDRRGFF. The CDR3 DNA sequence: TGTGCCAGCAGCCCCTGGGACAGGAGGGGTTTCTTT.

Of note for this clone: The sample holds other DNA sequences that translate to the same CDR3. J is TRBJ2-1 and V is TRBV7-8; 12 positions match TRBD2. V was pared by 5 bases and J by 4 bases, with 3 bases of the junction left unmatched. The CDR3 covers 15 residues. The germline CDR1 and CDR2 sequences are SGHVS and FQNEAQ. For the CDR3, the DNA is TGTGCCAGCAGCCCGCTAGCGGGGGGGTACAATGAGCAGTTCTTC. Translation gives CASSPLAGGYNEQFF. The entire variable domain, with the rest obtained from reference TRBV7-8 and TRBJ2-1, is as follows: GAGVSQSPRYKVAKRGQDVALRCDPISGHVSLFWYQQALGQGPEFLTYFQNEAQLDKSGLPSDRFFAERPEGSVSTLKIQRTQQEDSAVYLCASSPLAGGYNEQFFGPGTRLTVL.

J is TRBJ1-1 and V is TRBV6-1; D is unclear. V lost 6 bases to trimming and J lost 5 bases, with 10 bases between them. Looked up from germline, CDR1 is MNHNS and CDR2 is SASEGT. CDR3 length: 12 residues. The CDR3 region has the DNA TGTGCCAGCAGGCAAGTAGGGACTGAAGCTTTCTTT. This gives the protein CASRQVGTEAFF.

The CDR3 DNA reads TGTGCCAGCAGCGTCGCTCGTGTCGGGACCTCTGGGGCCAACGTCCTGACTTTC. Translation: CASSVARVGTSGANVLTF. The V and J genes are TRBV11-2 and TRBJ2-6; D is perhaps TRBD1 or TRBD2 (5 bases each). Germline V gives CDR1 SGHAT, CDR2 FQNNGV. The CDR3 runs 18 residues. Trimming cost V 5 bases and J 0 bases, with 17 bases left between them.

Worth noting for this clone: This same CDR3 is encoded by further DNA sequences in the sample. CDR3 bases: TGTGCCAGCACCGAGAACACTGAAGCTTTCTTT. Translation: CASTENTEAFF. The genes are TRBV6-1 and TRBJ1-1; no clear D gene. CDR3 length equals 11 residues. CDR1 and CDR2 from the germline V gene are MNHNS and SASEGT. Deletions cut 7 bases from V and 1 base from J, with 4 bases between.

V gene TRBV13 combines with J gene TRBJ1-6; 7 nucleotides align to TRBD1. V was clipped by 4 bases and J by 0 bases; unmatched bases: 3. The CDR3 is 16 amino acids. From germline, CDR1 is PRHDT and CDR2 FYEKMQ (reference sequence). The CDR3 loop is CASSSTGNSYNSPLHF. The CDR3 DNA is TGTGCCAGCAGCTCGACAGGGAACTCCTATAATTCACCCCTCCACTTT.

The chain recombines TRBV13 with TRBJ2-7; D perhaps matches TRBD2 (5 bases). CDR1 is PRHDT, CDR2 FYEKMQ, per germline (reference sequence). Between the trimmed V and J ends, which lost 2 bases and 2 bases, there was a span of 10 bases. This CDR3 has 14 residues. DNA of the CDR3: TGTGCCAGCAGCTTAAATAGCGACCCCTACGAGCAGTACTTC. Its protein product is CASSLNSDPYEQYF.

The genes are TRBV2 and TRBJ1-5; D not resolved. Germline V gene data show CDR1 as SNHLY and CDR2 as FYNNEI. Trimming stripped 6 bases from V and 0 bases from J, with 9 bases between. The CDR3 covers 14 residues. The CDR3 reads CASRGGYSNQPQHF. The CDR3 coding sequence is TGTGCCAGCAGGGGAGGGTATAGCAATCAGCCCCAGCATTTT. The variable domain in full, with the rest retrieved from reference TRBV2 and TRBJ1-5, is EPEVTQTPSHQVTQMGQEVILRCVPISNHLYFYWYRQILGQKVEFLVSFYNNEISEKSEIFDDQFSVERPDGSNFTLKIRSTKLEDSAMYFCASRGGYSNQPQHFGDGTRLSIL.

This sequence joins TRBV10-2 and TRBJ2-3, with 13 nucleotides matching TRBD2. There are 18 residues in the CDR3. V lost 0 bases, J lost 3 bases, and 6 bases stayed unmatched. Germline V CDR1 and CDR2: WSHSY, SAAADI. DNA for the CDR3: TGCGCCAGCAGTGAGTCCACCGCGACTAGCGGGAGGACAGATACGCAGTATTTT. This gives the protein CASSESTATSGRTDTQYF.

This chain joins TRBV2 and TRBJ2-7; 8 bases are shared with TRBD1. The junction had 9 bases not matched to a gene; V was cut back by 6 bases and J by 2 bases. The CDR3 runs to 15 residues. The germline V gene has CDR1 SNHLY and CDR2 FYNNEI. This chain's CDR3 is CASRVTGEGAYEQYF. DNA for the CDR3: TGTGCCAGCAGGGTGACAGGGGAAGGGGCCTACGAGCAGTACTTC.

The chain carries TRBV13 and TRBJ2-1; 10 bases map to TRBD1. CDR1 and CDR2 (germline): PRHDT, FYEKMQ (reference sequence). The V segment lost 5 bases and the J segment 6 bases; nucleotides outside the gene matches: 7. The CDR3 loop spans 15 amino acids. CDR3: CASSTRDRGVNEQFF. The CDR3, as DNA: TGTGCCAGCAGCACTCGGGACAGGGGCGTCAATGAGCAGTTCTTC.

This clone was detected once. The V gene is TRBV14, the J gene TRBJ1-2; maybe TRBD1 (5 bases). Germline CDR1 SGHDN, CDR2 FVKESK. The length of the CDR3 is 16 residues. Trimming took off 0 bases at V and 6 bases at J, with 17 bases between the two ends. CDR3: CASSQEGGEFWDGYTF. In DNA form, the CDR3 reads TGTGCCAGCAGCCAAGAGGGAGGGGAGTTTTGGGATGGCTACACCTTC.

The J gene is TRBJ1-2, the V gene TRBV4-1; the D is unclear. Germline V gene data show CDR1 as MGHRA and CDR2 as YSYEKL. This CDR3 region has 15 residues. V shed 4 bases and J shed 2 bases, with 14 bases lying between them. CDR3 in DNA: TGCGCCAGCAGCCCCTCCCTTCGGGGAAACTATGGCTACACCTTC. Residues: CASSPSLRGNYGYTF.

In its sample, this clone was seen once. The chain couples TRBV7-3 to TRBJ1-6; D is uncertain. This CDR3 comprises 12 residues. Germline CDR1 and CDR2: SGHTA and FQGTGA. Between the trimmed V and J ends, which lost 2 bases and 9 bases, there was a span of 5 bases. The DNA of the CDR3 is TGTGCCAGCAGCTTAGTGGGTTCACCCCTCCACTTT. It translates to CASSLVGSPLHF.

This chain links TRBV11-2 with TRBJ2-7; 7 nucleotides agree with TRBD1. The CDR3 extends over 15 amino acids. Per germline, CDR1 SGHAT and CDR2 FQNNGV. J lost 3 bases, V lost 3 bases, and 8 bases had no gene match. The DNA for the CDR3 is TGTGCCAGCAGCTTCCCTCGAGGGGGCCTCTACGAGCAGTACTTC. It codes for CASSFPRGGLYEQYF.

This clone has only one observation. This sequence joins TRBV10-3 and TRBJ1-5; a possible D gene is TRBD1 (6 bases). Trimming stripped 5 bases from V and 0 bases from J, with 20 bases between. The CDR3 is made up of 18 amino acids. CDR1 and CDR2 from the germline V gene are ENHRY and SYGVKD. This chain's CDR3 is CAISPTGFLRGSNQPQHF. CDR3 DNA: TGTGCCATCAGTCCGACAGGATTTCTTCGGGGTAGCAATCAGCCCCAGCATTTT.

With regard to this clone: Other DNA sequences from this sample encode an identical CDR3 as well. The V call is TRBV27, the J call TRBJ1-5; D is undetermined. The CDR3 is made up of 15 amino acids. With 1 base removed from V and 1 base from J, the gap between germline ends came to 8 bases. Looked up from germline, CDR1 is MNHEY and CDR2 is SMNVEV (reference sequence). The CDR3 sequence: CASSLYGESNQPQHF. The DNA of the CDR3 is TGTGCCAGCAGTTTATACGGAGAGAGCAATCAGCCCCAGCATTTT.

This clone occurred once. The rearrangement uses TRBV6-1 and TRBJ2-7; 8 bases map to TRBD2. Losses at the gene ends were 5 bases for V and 2 bases for J; bases not matched to a gene: 5. Germline-derived CDR1 and CDR2 are MNHNS and SASEGT. The CDR3 totals 14 residues. CDR3 coding DNA: TGTGCCAGCAGTCCCGACGGGAGGGCCTACGAGCAGTACTTC. It yields the protein CASSPDGRAYEQYF.

This chain uses TRBV5-4 with TRBJ2-3, with 9 bases identical to TRBD1. This CDR3 is built from 15 residues. CDR1 and CDR2 (germline): SGHNT, YYREEE (reference sequence). Germline trimming cut 6 bases from V and 7 bases from J; bases unmatched to any gene: 12. The CDR3 DNA follows: TGTGCCAGCACCCCCTGGGGACAGGGCCCCAATACGCAGTATTTT. It translates to CASTPWGQGPNTQYF.

The chain recombines TRBV7-9 with TRBJ2-7; tentative D call: TRBD2 (6 bases). V was pared by 3 bases and J by 3 bases, with 12 bases between. This CDR3 has 14 amino acids. Germline loops: CDR1 SEHNR, CDR2 FQNEAQ (reference sequence). CDR3 sequence: CASSFAGQSYEQYF. The CDR3 DNA is TGTGCCAGCAGCTTTGCGGGGCAGAGCTACGAGCAGTACTTC.

This chain joins TRBV7-2 and TRBJ1-6; D unclear. The ends were cut back, 1 base at V and 2 bases at J, with 12 bases in the middle. The CDR3 runs 17 residues. Germline-derived CDR1 and CDR2 are SGHTA and FQGNSA. CDR3 in amino acids: CASSLEAGITYNSPLHF. CDR3 DNA sequence: TGTGCCAGCAGCTTAGAAGCGGGCATCACCTATAATTCACCCCTCCACTTT.

The chain carries TRBV13 and TRBJ1-2; D may be TRBD1 (5 bases). The CDR3 has 17 amino acids. Germline V CDR1 and CDR2: PRHDT, FYEKMQ (reference sequence). V was cut by 5 bases and J by 0 bases, with 19 bases left in between. CDR3 sequence reads: CASSNTRLTESNYGYTF. CDR3 coding DNA: TGTGCCAGCAGCAACACGCGACTGACAGAGTCTAACTATGGCTACACCTTC.

With regard to this clone: Other DNA sequences within the sample encode an identical CDR3. The chain uses TRBV11-2 and TRBJ2-3; 7 bases line up with TRBD2. The V segment lost 3 bases and the J segment 0 bases; nucleotides outside the gene matches: 0. This CDR3 region has 14 residues. The germline V gene has CDR1 SGHAT and CDR2 FQNNGV. The CDR3, as DNA: TGTGCCAGCAGCTTTAGCGGGAGCACAGATACGCAGTATTTT. Its protein product is CASSFSGSTDTQYF.

The rearrangement uses TRBV7-9 and TRBJ1-3, with D possibly being TRBD1 (5 bases). CDR3 length equals 15 residues. The germline CDR1 and CDR2 sequences are SEHNR and FQNEAQ (reference sequence). V gave up 4 bases and J gave up 10 bases, with 20 bases separating them. The CDR3 sequence: CASSSTVDLPSTIYF. The CDR3 DNA is TGTGCCAGCAGCTCGACAGTAGACTTACCTTCGACCATATATTTT. The full variable domain, its missing parts supplied by reference TRBV7-9 and TRBJ1-3, is DTGVSQNPRHKITKRGQNVTFRCDPISEHNRLYWYRQTLGQGPEFLTYFQNEAQLEKSRLLSDRFSAERPKGSFSTLEIQRTEQGDSAMYLCASSSTVDLPSTIYFGEGSWLTVV.

The chain has TRBV12-5 and TRBJ1-5, with 7 bases aligning to TRBD1. The V segment lost 4 bases and the J segment 15 bases; nucleotides outside the gene matches: 6. The CDR3 runs 11 residues. CDR1 LGHNT and CDR2 FRNRAP come from the germline V gene. CDR3: CASGSGTATHF. The CDR3 coding sequence is TGTGCTAGTGGTTCGGGGACAGCCACGCATTTT.